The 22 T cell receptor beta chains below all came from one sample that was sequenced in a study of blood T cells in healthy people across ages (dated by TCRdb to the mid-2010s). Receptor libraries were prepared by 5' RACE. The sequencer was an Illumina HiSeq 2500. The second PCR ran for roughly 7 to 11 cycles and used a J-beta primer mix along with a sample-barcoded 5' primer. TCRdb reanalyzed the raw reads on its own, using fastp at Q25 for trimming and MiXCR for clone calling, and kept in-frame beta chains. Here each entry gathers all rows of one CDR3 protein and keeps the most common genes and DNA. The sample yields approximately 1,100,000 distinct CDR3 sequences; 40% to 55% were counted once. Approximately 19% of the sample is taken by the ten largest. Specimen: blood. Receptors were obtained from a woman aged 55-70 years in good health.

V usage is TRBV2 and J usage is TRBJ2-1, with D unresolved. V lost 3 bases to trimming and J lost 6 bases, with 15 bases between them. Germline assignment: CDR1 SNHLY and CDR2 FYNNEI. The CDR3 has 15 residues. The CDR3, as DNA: TGTGCCAGCAGTGATGGGCTCGGAAATCCCAATGAGCAGTTCTTC. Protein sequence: CASSDGLGNPNEQFF.

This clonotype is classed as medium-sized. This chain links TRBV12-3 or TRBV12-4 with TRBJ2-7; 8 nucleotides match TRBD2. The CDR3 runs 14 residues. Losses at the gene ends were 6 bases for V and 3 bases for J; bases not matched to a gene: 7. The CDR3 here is CASSLGLAGYEQYF. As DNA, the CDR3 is TGTGCCAGCAGCTTGGGGCTAGCGGGCTACGAGCAGTACTTC.

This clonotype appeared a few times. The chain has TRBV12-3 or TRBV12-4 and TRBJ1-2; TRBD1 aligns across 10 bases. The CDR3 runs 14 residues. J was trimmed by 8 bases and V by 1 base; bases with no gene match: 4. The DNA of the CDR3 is TGTGCCAGCAGTTTAGTAGGGACAGGGGACGGCTACACCTTC. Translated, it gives CASSLVGTGDGYTF.

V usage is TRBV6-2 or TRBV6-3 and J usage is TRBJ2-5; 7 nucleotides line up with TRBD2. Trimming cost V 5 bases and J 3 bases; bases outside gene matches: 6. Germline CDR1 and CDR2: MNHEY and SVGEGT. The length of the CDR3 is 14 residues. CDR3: CASSRDYYKETQYF. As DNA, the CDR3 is TGTGCCAGCAGTCGGGACTATTACAAAGAGACCCAGTACTTC.

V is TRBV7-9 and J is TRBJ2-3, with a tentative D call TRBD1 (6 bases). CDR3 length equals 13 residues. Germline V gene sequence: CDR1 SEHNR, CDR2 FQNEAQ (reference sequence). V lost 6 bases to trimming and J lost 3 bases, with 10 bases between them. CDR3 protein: CASRDSTTDTQYF. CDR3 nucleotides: TGTGCCAGCAGGGACAGCACTACAGATACGCAGTATTTT.

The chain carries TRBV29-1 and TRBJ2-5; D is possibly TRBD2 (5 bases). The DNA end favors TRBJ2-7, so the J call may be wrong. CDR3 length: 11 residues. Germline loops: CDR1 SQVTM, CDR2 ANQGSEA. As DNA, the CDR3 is TGCAGCACCGAACGAGGGAGCGAGCAGTACTTC. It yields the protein CSTERGSEQYF.

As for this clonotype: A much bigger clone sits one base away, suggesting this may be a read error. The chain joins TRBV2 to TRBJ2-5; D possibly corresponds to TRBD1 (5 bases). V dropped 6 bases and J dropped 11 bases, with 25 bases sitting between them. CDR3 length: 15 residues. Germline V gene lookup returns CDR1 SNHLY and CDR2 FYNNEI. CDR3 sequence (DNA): TGTGCCAGCAGGCGGCAAGGAGTAATGGACAATGAGCAGTACTTC. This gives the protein CASRRQGVMDNEQYF.

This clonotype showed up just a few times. The CDR3: CASSPRSENEQFF. In DNA form, the CDR3 reads TGTGCCAGCAGCCCCCGGAGCGAGAATGAGCAGTTCTTC. The rearrangement uses TRBV9 and TRBJ2-1; no definite D call. Trimming removed 4 bases at V and 7 bases at J, with 12 bases between. The CDR3 loop spans 13 amino acids. The germline V gene encodes CDR1 SGDLS and CDR2 YYNGEE.

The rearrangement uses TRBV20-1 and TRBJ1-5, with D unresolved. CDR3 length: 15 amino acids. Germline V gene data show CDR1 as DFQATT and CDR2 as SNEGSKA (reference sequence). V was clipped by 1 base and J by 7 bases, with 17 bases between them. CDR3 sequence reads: CSARVQTGLWQPQHF. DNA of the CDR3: TGCAGTGCTAGAGTGCAAACGGGGTTATGGCAGCCCCAGCATTTT.

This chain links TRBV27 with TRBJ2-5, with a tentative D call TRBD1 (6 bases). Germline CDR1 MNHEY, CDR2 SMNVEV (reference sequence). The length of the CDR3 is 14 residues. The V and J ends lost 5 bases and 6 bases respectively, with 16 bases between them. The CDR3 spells CASSAHDRRKTQYF. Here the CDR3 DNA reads TGTGCCAGCAGTGCACACGACAGGAGAAAGACCCAGTACTTC.

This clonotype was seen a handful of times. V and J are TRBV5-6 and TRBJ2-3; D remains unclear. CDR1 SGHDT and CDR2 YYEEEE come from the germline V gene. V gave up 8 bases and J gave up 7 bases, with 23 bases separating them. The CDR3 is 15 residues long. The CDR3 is CASTIRAPSRYTQYF. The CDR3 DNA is TGTGCCAGTACTATCCGGGCGCCCTCTCGGTATACGCAGTATTTT.

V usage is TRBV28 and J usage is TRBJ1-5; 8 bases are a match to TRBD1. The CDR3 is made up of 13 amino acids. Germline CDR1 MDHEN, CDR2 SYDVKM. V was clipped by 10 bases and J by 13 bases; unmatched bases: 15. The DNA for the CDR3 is TGTGCCACCGAAATAGCCCCAGGGGGCGTACAGCATTTT. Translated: CATEIAPGGVQHF.

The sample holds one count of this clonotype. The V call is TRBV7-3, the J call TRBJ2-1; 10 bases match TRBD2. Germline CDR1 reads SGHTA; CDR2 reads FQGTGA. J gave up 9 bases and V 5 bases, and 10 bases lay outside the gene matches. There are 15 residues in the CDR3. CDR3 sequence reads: CASSAGLAESSEQFF. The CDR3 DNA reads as TGTGCCAGCAGCGCCGGACTAGCGGAGTCCAGTGAGCAGTTCTTC.

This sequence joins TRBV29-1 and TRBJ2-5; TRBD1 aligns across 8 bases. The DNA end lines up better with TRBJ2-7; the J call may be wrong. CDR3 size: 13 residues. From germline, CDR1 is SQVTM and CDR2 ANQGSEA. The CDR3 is CSVWTGWRNEQYF. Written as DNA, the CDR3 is TGCAGCGTTTGGACAGGGTGGAGGAACGAGCAGTACTTC.

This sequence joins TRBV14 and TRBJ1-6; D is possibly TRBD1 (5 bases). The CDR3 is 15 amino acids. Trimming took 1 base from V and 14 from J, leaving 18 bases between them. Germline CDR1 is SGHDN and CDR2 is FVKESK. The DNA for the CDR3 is TGTGCCAGCAGCCAAGTTGTCGCGGGGGTAGCGGCCCTCCACTTT. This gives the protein CASSQVVAGVAALHF. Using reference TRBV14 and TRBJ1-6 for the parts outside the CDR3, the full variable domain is EAGVTQFPSHSVIEKGQTVTLRCDPISGHDNLYWYRRVMGKEIKFLLHFVKESKQDESGMPNNRFLAERTGGTYSTLKVQPAELEDSGVYFCASSQVVAGVAALHFGNGTRLTVT.

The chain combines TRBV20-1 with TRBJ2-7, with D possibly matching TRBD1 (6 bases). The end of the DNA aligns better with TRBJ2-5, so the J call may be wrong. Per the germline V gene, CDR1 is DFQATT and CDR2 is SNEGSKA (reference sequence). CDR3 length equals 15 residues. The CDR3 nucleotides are TGCAGTGCTAGACAACAGGGTGGGATGTTCGAGACCCAGTACTTC. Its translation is CSARQQGGMFETQYF.

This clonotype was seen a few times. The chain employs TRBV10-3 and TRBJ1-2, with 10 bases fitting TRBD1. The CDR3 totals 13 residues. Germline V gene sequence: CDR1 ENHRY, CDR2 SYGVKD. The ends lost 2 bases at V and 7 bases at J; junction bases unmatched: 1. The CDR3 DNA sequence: TGTGCCATCAGTGAGGGGGACAGGGGTGGCTACACCTTC. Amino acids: CAISEGDRGGYTF.

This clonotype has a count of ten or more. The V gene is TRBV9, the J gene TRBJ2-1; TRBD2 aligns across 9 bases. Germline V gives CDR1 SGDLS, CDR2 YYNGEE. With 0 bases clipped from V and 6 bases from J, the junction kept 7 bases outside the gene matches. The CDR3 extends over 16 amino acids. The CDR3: CASSVGGLAGSNEQFF. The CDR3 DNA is TGTGCCAGCAGCGTAGGCGGGCTAGCGGGATCCAATGAGCAGTTCTTC.

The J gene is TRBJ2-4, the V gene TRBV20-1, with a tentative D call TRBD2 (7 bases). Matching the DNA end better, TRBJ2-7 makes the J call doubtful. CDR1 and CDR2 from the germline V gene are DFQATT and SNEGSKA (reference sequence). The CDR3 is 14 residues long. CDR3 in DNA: TGCAGTGCTAGAAGGGGGGGTGGAACCTACGAGCAGTACTTC. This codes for CSARRGGGTYEQYF.

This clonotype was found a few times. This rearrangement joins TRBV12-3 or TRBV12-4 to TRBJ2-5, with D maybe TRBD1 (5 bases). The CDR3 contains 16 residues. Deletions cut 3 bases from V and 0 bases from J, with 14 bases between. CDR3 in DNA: TGTGCCAGCAGTTTGGGCAGGGTACCCTACCAAGAGACCCAGTACTTC. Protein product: CASSLGRVPYQETQYF.

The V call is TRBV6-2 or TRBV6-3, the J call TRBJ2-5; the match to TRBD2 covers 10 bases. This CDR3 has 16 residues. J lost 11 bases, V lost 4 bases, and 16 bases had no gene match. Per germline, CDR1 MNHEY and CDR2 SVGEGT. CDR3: CASSSALSGRASQQYF. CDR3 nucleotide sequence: TGTGCCAGCAGTTCTGCCCTGAGCGGGAGGGCCTCTCAGCAGTACTTC.

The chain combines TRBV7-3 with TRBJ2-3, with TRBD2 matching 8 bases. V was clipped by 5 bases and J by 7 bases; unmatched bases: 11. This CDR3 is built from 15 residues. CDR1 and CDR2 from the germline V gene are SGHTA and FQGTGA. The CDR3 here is CASSPNGGGIHTQYF. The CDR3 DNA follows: TGTGCCAGCAGCCCCAACGGGGGGGGAATTCATACGCAGTATTTT. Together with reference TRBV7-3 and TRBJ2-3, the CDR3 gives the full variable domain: GAGVSQTPSNKVTEKGKYVELRCDPISGHTALYWYRQSLGQGPEFLIYFQGTGAADDSGLPNDRFFAVRPEGSVSTLKIQRTERGDSAVYLCASSPNGGGIHTQYFGPGTRLTVL.